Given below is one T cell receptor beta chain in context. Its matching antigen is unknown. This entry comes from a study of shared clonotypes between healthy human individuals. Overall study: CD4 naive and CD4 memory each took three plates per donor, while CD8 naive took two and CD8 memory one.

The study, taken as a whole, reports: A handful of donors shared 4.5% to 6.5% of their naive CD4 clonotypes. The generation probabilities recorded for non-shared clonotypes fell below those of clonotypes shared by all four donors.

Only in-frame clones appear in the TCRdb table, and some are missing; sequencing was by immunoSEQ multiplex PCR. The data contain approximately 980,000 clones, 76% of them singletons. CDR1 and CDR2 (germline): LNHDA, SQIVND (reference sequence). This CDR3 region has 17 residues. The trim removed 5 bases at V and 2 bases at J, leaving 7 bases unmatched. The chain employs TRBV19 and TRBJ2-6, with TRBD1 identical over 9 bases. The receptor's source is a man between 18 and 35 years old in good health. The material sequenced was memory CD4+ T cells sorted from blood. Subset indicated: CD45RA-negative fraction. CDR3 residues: CASSPRTGEPGANVLTF. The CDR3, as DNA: TGTGCCAGTAGTCCCCGGACAGGGGAACCTGGGGCCAACGTCCTGACTTTC.